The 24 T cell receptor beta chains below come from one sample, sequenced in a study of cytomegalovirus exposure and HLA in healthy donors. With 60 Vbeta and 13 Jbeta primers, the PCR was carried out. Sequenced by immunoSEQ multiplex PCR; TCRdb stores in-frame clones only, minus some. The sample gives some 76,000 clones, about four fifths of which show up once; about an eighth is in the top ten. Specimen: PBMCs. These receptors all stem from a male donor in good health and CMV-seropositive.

As DNA, the CDR3 is TGCGCCAGCAGCCCGGGACAGGAGGCTGGGGCCAACGTCCTGACTTTC. Translation: CASSPGQEAGANVLTF. The rearrangement links TRBV5-1 to TRBJ2-6; 8 bases are shared with TRBD1. The V segment lost 4 bases and the J segment 2 bases; nucleotides outside the gene matches: 5. Looked up from germline, CDR1 is SGHRS and CDR2 is YFSETQ. This CDR3 is 16 amino acids long.

The CDR3, as DNA: TGTGCCAGCAGCCAGGGACAGGGTAGATCACCCCTCCACTTT. It codes for CASSQGQGRSPLHF. This chain uses TRBV5-6 with TRBJ1-6, with 9 bases aligning to TRBD1. Per germline, CDR1 SGHDT and CDR2 YYEEEE. With V trimmed by 4 bases and J by 10 bases, 6 bases remained unmatched. The CDR3 sequence is 14 residues long. Variable domain in full (rest from reference TRBV5-6 and TRBJ1-6): DAGVTQSPTHLIKTRGQQVTLRCSPKSGHDTVSWYQQALGQGPQFIFQYYEEEERQRGNFPDRFSGHQFPNYSSELNVNALLLGDSALYLCASSQGQGRSPLHFGNGTRLTVT.

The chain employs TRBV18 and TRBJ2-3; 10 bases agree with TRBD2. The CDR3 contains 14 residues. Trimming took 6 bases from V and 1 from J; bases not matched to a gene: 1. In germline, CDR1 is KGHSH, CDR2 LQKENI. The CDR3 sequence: CASSGTSGTDTQYF. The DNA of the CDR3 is TGTGCCAGCTCCGGGACTAGCGGCACAGATACGCAGTATTTT.

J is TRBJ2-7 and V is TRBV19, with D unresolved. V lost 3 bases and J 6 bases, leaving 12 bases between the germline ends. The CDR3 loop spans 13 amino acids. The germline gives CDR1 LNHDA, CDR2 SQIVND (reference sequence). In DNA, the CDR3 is TGTGCCAGTAGTATGTCGACTGGTCGCGAGCAGTACTTC. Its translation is CASSMSTGREQYF.

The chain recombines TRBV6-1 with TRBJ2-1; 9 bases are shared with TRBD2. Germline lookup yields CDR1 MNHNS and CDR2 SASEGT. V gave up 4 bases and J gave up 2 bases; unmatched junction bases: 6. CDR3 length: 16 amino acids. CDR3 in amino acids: CASSGKAGGTYNEQFF. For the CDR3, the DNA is TGTGCCAGCAGTGGAAAAGCGGGAGGAACCTACAATGAGCAGTTCTTC.

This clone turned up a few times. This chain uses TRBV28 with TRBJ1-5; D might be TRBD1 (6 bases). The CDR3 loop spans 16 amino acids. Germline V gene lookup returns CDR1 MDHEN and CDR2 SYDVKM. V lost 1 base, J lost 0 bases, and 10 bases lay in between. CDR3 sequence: CASSLSTGYSNQPQHF. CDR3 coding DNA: TGTGCCAGCAGTTTATCAACAGGGTATAGCAATCAGCCCCAGCATTTT.

CDR3 sequence: CASSLGSGGGAGTDTQYF. The CDR3 DNA sequence: TGTGCCAGCAGCTTAGGGTCCGGAGGGGGGGCCGGCACAGATACGCAGTATTTT. The V call is TRBV11-3, the J call TRBJ2-3; tentatively, D is TRBD2 (7 bases). This CDR3 contains 18 residues. Trimming stripped 1 base from V and 1 base from J, with 18 bases between. CDR1 and CDR2 from the germline V gene are SGHNT and YENEEA.

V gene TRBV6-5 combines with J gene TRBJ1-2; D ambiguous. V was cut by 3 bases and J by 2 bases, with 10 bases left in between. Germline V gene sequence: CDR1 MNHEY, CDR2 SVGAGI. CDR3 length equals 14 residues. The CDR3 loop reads CASSYRVANYGYTF. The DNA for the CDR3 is TGTGCCAGCAGTTATCGGGTGGCAAACTATGGCTACACCTTC.

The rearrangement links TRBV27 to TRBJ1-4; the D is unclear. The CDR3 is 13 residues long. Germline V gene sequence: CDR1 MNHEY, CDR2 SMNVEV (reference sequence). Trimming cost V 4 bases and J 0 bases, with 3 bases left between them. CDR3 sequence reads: CASSYTTNEKLFF. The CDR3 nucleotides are TGTGCCAGCAGTTACACAACTAATGAAAAACTGTTTTTT.

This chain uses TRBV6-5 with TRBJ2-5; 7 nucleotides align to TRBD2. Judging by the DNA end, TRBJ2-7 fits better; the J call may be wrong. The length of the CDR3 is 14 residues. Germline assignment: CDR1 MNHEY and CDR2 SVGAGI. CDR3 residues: CASSYGGSYHEQYF. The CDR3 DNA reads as TGTGCCAGCAGTTACGGCGGGAGTTACCACGAGCAGTACTTC.

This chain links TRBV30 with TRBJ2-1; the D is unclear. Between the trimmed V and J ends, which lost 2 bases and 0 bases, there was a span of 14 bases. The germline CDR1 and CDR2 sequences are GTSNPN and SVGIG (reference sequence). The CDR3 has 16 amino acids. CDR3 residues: CAWSSSGSPSYNEQFF. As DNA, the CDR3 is TGTGCCTGGAGTTCCTCCGGGTCCCCCTCCTACAATGAGCAGTTCTTC.

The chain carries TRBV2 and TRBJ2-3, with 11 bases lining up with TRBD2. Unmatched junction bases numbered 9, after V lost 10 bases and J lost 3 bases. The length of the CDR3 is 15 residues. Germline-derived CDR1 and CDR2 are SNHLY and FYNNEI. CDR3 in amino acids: CATRPGLAETDTQYF. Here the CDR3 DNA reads TGTGCCACGAGACCGGGACTAGCGGAAACAGATACGCAGTATTTT.

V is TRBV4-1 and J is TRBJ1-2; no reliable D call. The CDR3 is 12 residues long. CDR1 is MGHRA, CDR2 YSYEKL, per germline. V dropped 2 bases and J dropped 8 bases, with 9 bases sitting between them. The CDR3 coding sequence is TGCGCCAGCAGCCAATTCACATACGGCTACACCTTC. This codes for CASSQFTYGYTF.

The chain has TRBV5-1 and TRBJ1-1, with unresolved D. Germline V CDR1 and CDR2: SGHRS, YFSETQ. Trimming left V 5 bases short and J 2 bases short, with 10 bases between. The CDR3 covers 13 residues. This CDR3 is CASSDNLNTEAFF. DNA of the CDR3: TGCGCCAGCAGTGACAACCTAAACACTGAAGCTTTCTTT.

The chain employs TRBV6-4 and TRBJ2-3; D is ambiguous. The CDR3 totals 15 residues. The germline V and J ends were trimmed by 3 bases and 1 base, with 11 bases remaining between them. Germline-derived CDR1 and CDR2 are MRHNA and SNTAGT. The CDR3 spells CASSEGFGGTDTQYF. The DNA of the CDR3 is TGTGCCAGCAGTGAGGGCTTTGGCGGCACAGATACGCAGTATTTT.

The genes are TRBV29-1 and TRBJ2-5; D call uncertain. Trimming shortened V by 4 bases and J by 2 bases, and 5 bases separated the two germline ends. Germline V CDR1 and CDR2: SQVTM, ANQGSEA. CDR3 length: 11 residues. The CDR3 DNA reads TGCAGCGTTGCCCAGCAAGAGACCCAGTACTTC. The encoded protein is CSVAQQETQYF.

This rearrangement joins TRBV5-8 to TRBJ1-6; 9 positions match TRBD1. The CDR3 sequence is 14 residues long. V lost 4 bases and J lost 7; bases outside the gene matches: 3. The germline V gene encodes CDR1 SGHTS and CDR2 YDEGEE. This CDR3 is CASSPGQGNSPLHF. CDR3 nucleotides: TGTGCCAGCAGCCCGGGACAGGGAAATTCACCCCTCCACTTT.

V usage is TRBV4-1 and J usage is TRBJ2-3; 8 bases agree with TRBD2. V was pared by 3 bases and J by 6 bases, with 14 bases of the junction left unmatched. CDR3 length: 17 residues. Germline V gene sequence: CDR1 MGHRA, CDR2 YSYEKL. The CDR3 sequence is CASSQDGGGSGSDTQYF. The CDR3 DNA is TGCGCCAGCAGCCAGGACGGGGGGGGTTCCGGTTCGGATACGCAGTATTTT.

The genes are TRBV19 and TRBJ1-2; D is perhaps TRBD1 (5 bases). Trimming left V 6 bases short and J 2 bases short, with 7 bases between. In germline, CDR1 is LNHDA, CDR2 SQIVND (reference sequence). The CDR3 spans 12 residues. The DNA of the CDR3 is TGTGCCAGTAGCAGGGCCAACTATGGCTACACCTTC. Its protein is CASSRANYGYTF.

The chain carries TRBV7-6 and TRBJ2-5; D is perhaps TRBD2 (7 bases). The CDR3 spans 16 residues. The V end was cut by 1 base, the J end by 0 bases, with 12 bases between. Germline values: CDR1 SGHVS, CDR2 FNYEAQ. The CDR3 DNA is TGTGCCAGCAGCTTAGTGGCGGGGGCGAACCAAGAGACCCAGTACTTC. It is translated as CASSLVAGANQETQYF.

CDR3 amino acids: CASSLAQTGNEQYF. Written as DNA, the CDR3 is TGTGCCAGCAGCTTAGCACAGACAGGAAACGAGCAGTACTTC. The V gene is TRBV7-6, the J gene TRBJ2-7; possible D gene TRBD1, 6 bases. The CDR3 extends over 14 amino acids. Germline CDR1 is SGHVS and CDR2 is FNYEAQ. V was cut by 0 bases and J by 5 bases, with 11 bases left in between.

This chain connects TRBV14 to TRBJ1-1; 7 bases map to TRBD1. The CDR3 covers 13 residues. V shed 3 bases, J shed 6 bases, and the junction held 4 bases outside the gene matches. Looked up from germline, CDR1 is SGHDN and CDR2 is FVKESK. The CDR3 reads CASSQDRRSEAFF. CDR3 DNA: TGTGCCAGCAGCCAGGACAGGCGATCTGAAGCTTTCTTT.

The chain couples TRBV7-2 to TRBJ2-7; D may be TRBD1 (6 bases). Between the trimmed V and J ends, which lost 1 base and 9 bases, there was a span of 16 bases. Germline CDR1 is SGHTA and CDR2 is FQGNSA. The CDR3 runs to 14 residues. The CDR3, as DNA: TGTGCCAGCAGCTTAGAGCCAGGGGCCCCCGGGCAGTACTTC. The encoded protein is CASSLEPGAPGQYF. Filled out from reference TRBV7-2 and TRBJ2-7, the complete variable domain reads GAGVSQSPSNKVTEKGKDVELRCDPISGHTALYWYRQSLGQGLEFLIYFQGNSAPDKSGLPSDRFSAERTGGSVSTLTIQRTQQEDSAVYLCASSLEPGAPGQYFGPGTRLTVT.

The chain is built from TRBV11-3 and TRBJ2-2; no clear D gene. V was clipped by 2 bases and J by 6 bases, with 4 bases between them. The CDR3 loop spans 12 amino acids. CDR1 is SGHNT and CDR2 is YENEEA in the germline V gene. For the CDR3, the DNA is TGTGCCAGCAGCTTACGGGCCGGGGAGCTGTTTTTT. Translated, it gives CASSLRAGELFF.